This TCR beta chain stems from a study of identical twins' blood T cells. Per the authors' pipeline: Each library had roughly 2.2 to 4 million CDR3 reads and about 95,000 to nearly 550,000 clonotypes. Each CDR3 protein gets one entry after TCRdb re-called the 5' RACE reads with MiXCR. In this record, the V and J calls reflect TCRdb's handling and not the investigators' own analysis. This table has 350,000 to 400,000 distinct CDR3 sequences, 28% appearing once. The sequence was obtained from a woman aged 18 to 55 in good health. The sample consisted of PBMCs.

The CDR3 loop is CAWSSWTASSYEQYF. The CDR3 DNA reads as TGTGCCTGGAGTAGTTGGACCGCGAGCTCCTACGAGCAGTACTTC. The chain employs TRBV30 and TRBJ2-7, with D unresolved. V was shortened by 2 bases and J by 0 bases, with 14 bases between the two germline ends. The CDR3 length is 15 residues. Germline CDR1 reads GTSNPN; CDR2 reads SVGIG (reference sequence).